Following are 19 T cell receptor beta chains from one sample sequenced in a study of cytomegalovirus exposure and HLA in healthy donors. The primer mix had 60 Vbeta and 13 Jbeta primers. TCRdb keeps only in-frame clones here, not all; method: immunoSEQ multiplex PCR. The top ten hold 1.2% of the sample, which has 120,000 or so clones, 80% seen once. Sequenced: PBMCs. These receptors were taken from a female donor in good health and CMV-seronegative.

The chain recombines TRBV23-1 with TRBJ2-5; TRBD1 matches at 7 bases. TRBV23-1 is annotated as an ORF whose role is uncertain. This CDR3 spans 15 amino acids. Trimming removed 6 bases from V and 7 bases from J; junction bases left unmatched: 14. The DNA of the CDR3 is TGCGCCAGCAGCCCTCCGGGACAGACTCTGGCGACCCAGTACTTC. Translating it yields CASSPPGQTLATQYF.

The chain links TRBV5-1 to TRBJ2-7; 11 bases match TRBD2. The V gene end was trimmed by 0 bases and the J gene end by 1 base; junction bases not matched to a gene: 3. Germline V gene sequence: CDR1 SGHRS, CDR2 YFSETQ. This CDR3 contains 16 residues. The CDR3 DNA reads as TGCGCCAGCAGCTTGGGACCTAGCGGGGGGTCCTACGAGCAGTACTTC. This codes for CASSLGPSGGSYEQYF.

The chain links TRBV25-1 to TRBJ2-1, with D perhaps TRBD2 (6 bases). This CDR3 is 17 amino acids long. V dropped 4 bases and J dropped 9 bases, with 25 bases sitting between them. Germline V gene lookup returns CDR1 MGHDK and CDR2 SYGVNS. CDR3 region: CASSGTTRSRPSGEQFF. The CDR3 DNA sequence: TGTGCCAGCAGTGGGACTACCAGAAGTCGGCCGTCGGGTGAGCAGTTCTTC.

This clone has just one count. The chain is built from TRBV18 and TRBJ1-5; 9 bases fit TRBD1. Germline CDR1 reads KGHSH; CDR2 reads LQKENI. The CDR3 spans 15 residues. V was clipped by 0 bases and J by 4 bases; unmatched bases: 1. The CDR3 sequence: CASSPPGTGNQPQHF. DNA for the CDR3: TGTGCCAGCTCACCACCTGGGACAGGGAATCAGCCCCAGCATTTT.

The chain couples TRBV6-1 to TRBJ2-7, with 10 bases identical to TRBD1. CDR1 MNHNS and CDR2 SASEGT come from the germline V gene. This CDR3 is 15 amino acids long. Trimming removed 2 bases from V and 4 bases from J; junction bases left unmatched: 5. CDR3 region: CASSEPGQGLYEQYF. The CDR3 region has the DNA TGTGCCAGCAGTGAACCGGGACAGGGGTTGTACGAGCAGTACTTC.

The chain uses TRBV5-6 and TRBJ2-7, with 16 positions matching TRBD2. Trimming cost V 4 bases and J 2 bases; bases outside gene matches: 6. Germline loops: CDR1 SGHDT, CDR2 YYEEEE. This CDR3 has 17 amino acids. The CDR3 DNA follows: TGTGCCAGCAGCGGGGGGACTAGCGGGGGGGAAGCCTACGAGCAGTACTTC. It codes for CASSGGTSGGEAYEQYF.

As concerns this clone: The junction differs from germline at one of its ends, possibly a read error. The chain carries TRBV6-5 and TRBJ2-4, with D perhaps matching TRBD1 (7 bases). The CDR3 covers 16 residues. Germline V gives CDR1 MNHEY, CDR2 SVGAGI. The CDR3 here is CASSYGGTVSPNSQYF. The CDR3 DNA reads as TGTGCCAGCAGTTACGGAGGGACAGTCTCTCCAAACAGTCAGTACTTC.

V usage is TRBV4-2 and J usage is TRBJ2-3; 10 positions agree with TRBD1. The CDR3 loop spans 16 amino acids. Unmatched junction bases numbered 6, after V lost 1 base and J lost 5 bases. Germline V lookup: CDR1 LGHNA, CDR2 YNFKEQ. The CDR3 sequence is CASSQVPGQGLDTQYF. The CDR3 DNA follows: TGTGCCAGCAGCCAAGTCCCGGGACAGGGGCTAGATACGCAGTATTTT.

In regard to this clone: Germline is not matched at one junction end, which may reflect a read error. The gene calls are TRBV6-1 and TRBJ1-2; TRBD1 aligns across 9 bases. Germline values: CDR1 MNHNS, CDR2 SASEGT. The CDR3 is 14 residues long. The CDR3 coding sequence is TGTGCCAGCAGTGAAGCGGACGGACAGGGGCGTGTGTTCTTC. Its translation: CASSEADGQGRVFF.

V usage is TRBV30 and J usage is TRBJ1-2, with 8 bases matching TRBD1. With V trimmed by 4 bases and J by 6 bases, 7 bases remained unmatched. The CDR3 loop spans 13 amino acids. In germline, CDR1 is GTSNPN, CDR2 SVGIG (reference sequence). CDR3 coding DNA: TGTGCCTGGAAGGGGCAGGGACAGGATGGCTACACCTTC. This codes for CAWKGQGQDGYTF. The whole variable domain, filled in from reference TRBV30 and TRBJ1-2, reads SQTIHQWPATLVQPVGSPLSLECTVEGTSNPNLYWYRQAAGRGLQLLFYSVGIGQISSEVPQNLSASRPQDRQFILSSKKLLLSDSGFYLCAWKGQGQDGYTFGSGTRLTVV.

The chain couples TRBV29-1 to TRBJ2-7, with 9 bases fitting TRBD1. This CDR3 is built from 13 residues. Germline V gene sequence: CDR1 SQVTM, CDR2 ANQGSEA. V lost 6 bases to trimming and J lost 5 bases; unmatched junction nucleotides: 8. Here the CDR3 reads CSVGWTGDHEQYF. CDR3 nucleotides: TGCAGCGTCGGCTGGACAGGGGACCACGAGCAGTACTTC.

This chain joins TRBV9 and TRBJ2-1, with 7 nucleotides matching TRBD2. The CDR3 spans 16 residues. The J segment lost 8 bases and the V segment lost 0 bases, leaving 11 bases of the junction unmatched. Germline lookup yields CDR1 SGDLS and CDR2 YYNGEE. The CDR3 sequence is CASSVVGGTRVDEQFF. In nucleotides, the CDR3 is TGTGCCAGCAGCGTAGTGGGGGGGACCCGGGTCGATGAGCAGTTCTTC.

In its sample, this clone was seen a few times. V and J are TRBV6-1 and TRBJ2-5, with D maybe TRBD1 (6 bases). The length of the CDR3 is 14 residues. Germline lookup yields CDR1 MNHNS and CDR2 SASEGT. V was pared by 4 bases and J by 3 bases, with 12 bases between. DNA for the CDR3: TGTGCCAGCAGTGTTGGGACAAGCAAAGAGACCCAGTACTTC. Translation: CASSVGTSKETQYF.

This clone was seen once. The J gene is TRBJ2-2, the V gene TRBV9; 9 positions match TRBD2. V dropped 4 bases and J dropped 8; count of bases not matched to a gene: 9. Per the germline V gene, CDR1 is SGDLS and CDR2 is YYNGEE. This CDR3 comprises 15 residues. The CDR3 region has the DNA TGTGCCAGCAGCCTAGGGACTAGCCAAAGGGGGGAGCTGTTTTTT. Translation: CASSLGTSQRGELFF.

This clone has just one count. The genes are TRBV5-1 and TRBJ1-1, with 7 bases lining up with TRBD1. This CDR3 has 15 amino acids. CDR1 is SGHRS and CDR2 is YFSETQ in the germline V gene. The V gene end was trimmed by 4 bases and the J gene end by 6 bases; junction bases not matched to a gene: 12. Here the CDR3 DNA reads TGCGCCAGCAGCGTAACTCAGGGGGGACTCTCTGAAGCTTTCTTT. Its translation is CASSVTQGGLSEAFF.

The chain uses TRBV2 and TRBJ1-5; possible D gene TRBD1, 6 bases. From germline, CDR1 is SNHLY and CDR2 FYNNEI. V lost 4 bases and J lost 4, with 23 bases in between. The CDR3 length is 18 residues. The CDR3 spells CASSALPRQAALNQPQHF. In nucleotides, the CDR3 is TGTGCCAGCAGTGCCTTACCGAGACAGGCCGCCTTAAATCAGCCCCAGCATTTT.

The rearrangement joins TRBV18 to TRBJ2-7; D is undetermined. CDR3 length: 12 residues. The germline V gene encodes CDR1 KGHSH and CDR2 LQKENI. Trimming removed 3 bases from V and 6 bases from J, with 9 bases in between. The DNA of the CDR3 is TGTGCCAGCTCACCCCCCGGCGGCGAGCAGTACTTC. Protein sequence: CASSPPGGEQYF.

This clone has a handful of counts. The chain recombines TRBV19 with TRBJ2-6; possible D gene TRBD2, 6 bases. With 6 bases removed from V and 0 bases from J, the gap between germline ends came to 12 bases. The CDR3 runs to 16 residues. The V gene's germline CDR1 is LNHDA and CDR2 SQIVND (reference sequence). The CDR3 loop is CASRGGGDSGANVLTF. In nucleotides, the CDR3 is TGTGCCAGTAGGGGAGGAGGGGACTCTGGGGCCAACGTCCTGACTTTC.

The chain employs TRBV28 and TRBJ2-7; TRBD2 might be the D (6 bases). V dropped 2 bases and J dropped 4 bases, with 15 bases sitting between them. Germline values: CDR1 MDHEN, CDR2 SYDVKM. The length of the CDR3 is 15 residues. In DNA form, the CDR3 reads TGTGCCAGCAGTTTAAACTCCGGAGGGCTTTACGAGCAGTACTTC. Translation: CASSLNSGGLYEQYF. The full variable domain, rest sourced from reference TRBV28 and TRBJ2-7, is DVKVTQSSRYLVKRTGEKVFLECVQDMDHENMFWYRQDPGLGLRLIYFSYDVKMKEKGDIPEGYSVSREKKERFSLILESASTNQTSMYLCASSLNSGGLYEQYFGPGTRLTVT.